A single sample gave rise to the 24 T cell receptor beta chains below, sequenced in a study of blood T cell repertoires in COVID-19. Clones were sequenced by immunoSEQ multiplex PCR, and TCRdb holds only the in-frame ones, with some missing. The sample lists 190,000 or so clones; about 87% were seen once. The sample consisted of peripheral blood. The receptors come from a man aged 55 to 70 who had recovered from COVID-19.

This chain links TRBV19 with TRBJ1-1; TRBD1 matches 9 bases. Trimming at V came to 7 bases and at J to 5 bases, leaving 5 bases not matched to a gene. In germline, CDR1 is LNHDA, CDR2 SQIVND (reference sequence). The CDR3 is 13 residues long. In nucleotides, the CDR3 is TGTGCCAGTACAGGGACAGGGAGAACTGAAGCTTTCTTT. It codes for CASTGTGRTEAFF.

This sequence joins TRBV5-1 and TRBJ2-1, with D perhaps matching TRBD1 (6 bases). Looked up from germline, CDR1 is SGHRS and CDR2 is YFSETQ. CDR3 size: 15 residues. The V end was cut by 4 bases, the J end by 3 bases, with 14 bases between. CDR3 sequence (DNA): TGCGCCAGCAGCCATGGTTCAGGGGTCTACAATGAGCAGTTCTTC. The encoded protein is CASSHGSGVYNEQFF.

V is TRBV30 and J is TRBJ2-3; D may be TRBD1 (7 bases). The CDR3 spans 14 residues. Deletions cut 3 bases from V and 3 bases from J, with 13 bases between. Germline V gives CDR1 GTSNPN, CDR2 SVGIG (reference sequence). Here the CDR3 DNA reads TGTGCCTGGAGGCGGGACAGCTTGACAGATACGCAGTATTTT. The encoded protein is CAWRRDSLTDTQYF.

CDR3 protein: CASSRDGQGLAKNIQYF. The CDR3, as DNA: TGTGCCAGCAGCCGGGACGGACAGGGCCTAGCCAAAAACATTCAGTACTTC. The chain couples TRBV3-1 (or the pseudogene TRBV3-2) to TRBJ2-4; 8 bases are a match to TRBD1. The CDR3 has 17 residues. From germline, CDR1 is LGHDT and CDR2 YNNKEL (reference sequence). The junction had 8 bases not matched to a gene; V was cut back by 4 bases and J by 0 bases.

V is TRBV20-1 and J is TRBJ1-1; perhaps TRBD1 as D (5 bases). The CDR3 is made up of 12 amino acids. The ends were cut back, 3 bases at V and 1 base at J, with 6 bases in the middle. Germline V gives CDR1 DFQATT, CDR2 SNEGSKA (reference sequence). The CDR3 here is CSASGANTEAFF. In nucleotides, the CDR3 is TGCAGTGCTAGTGGGGCGAACACTGAAGCTTTCTTT.

The count of this clone is one. V is TRBV6-5 and J is TRBJ1-6, with TRBD1 as a possible D gene (6 bases). From germline, CDR1 is MNHEY and CDR2 SVGAGI. There are 14 residues in the CDR3. Trimming took 7 bases from V and 2 from J, leaving 9 bases between them. CDR3 residues: CASIAGAYNSPLHF. CDR3 DNA: TGTGCCAGCATCGCAGGGGCCTATAATTCACCCCTCCACTTT.

Here the CDR3 reads CASSFEAGYEQYF. The CDR3 DNA reads as TGTGCCAGCAGCTTCGAAGCGGGATACGAGCAGTACTTC. The V call is TRBV5-4, the J call TRBJ2-7; TRBD2 aligns across 7 bases. Germline V gene sequence: CDR1 SGHNT, CDR2 YYREEE (reference sequence). This CDR3 has 13 amino acids. V was pared by 2 bases and J by 4 bases, with 3 bases of the junction left unmatched.

The rearrangement joins TRBV7-2 to TRBJ2-5, with 9 bases lining up with TRBD2. Germline V CDR1 and CDR2: SGHTA, FQGNSA. V dropped 8 bases and J dropped 4; count of bases not matched to a gene: 8. The CDR3 is 14 residues long. The CDR3 protein is CASGASGTSETQYF. CDR3 coding DNA: TGTGCCAGCGGGGCTAGCGGGACTTCAGAGACCCAGTACTTC.

This rearrangement joins TRBV5-1 to TRBJ2-5; 11 bases map to TRBD2. This CDR3 region has 15 residues. With V trimmed by 2 bases and J by 4 bases, 4 bases remained unmatched. Germline CDR1 is SGHRS and CDR2 is YFSETQ. CDR3 sequence: CASSFSGGARETQYF. CDR3 DNA: TGCGCCAGCAGCTTTAGCGGGGGGGCCCGAGAGACCCAGTACTTC.

The CDR3 sequence is CASSQGGTHSYEQYF. CDR3 nucleotide sequence: TGTGCCAGCAGCCAAGGAGGCACTCACTCCTACGAGCAGTACTTC. The chain combines TRBV3-1 (or the pseudogene TRBV3-2) with TRBJ2-7; the D is unclear. The CDR3 consists of 15 residues. The germline CDR1 and CDR2 sequences are LGHDT and YNNKEL (reference sequence). V was shortened by 1 base and J by 0 bases, with 10 bases between the two germline ends.

This chain links TRBV19 with TRBJ1-1; 7 nucleotides line up with TRBD1. With 7 bases clipped from V and 0 bases from J, the junction kept 11 bases outside the gene matches. The CDR3 has 16 amino acids. Per the germline V gene, CDR1 is LNHDA and CDR2 is SQIVND (reference sequence). CDR3 nucleotides: TGTGCCAGTACCGTCTCGGCAGGGGGGTTGAACACTGAAGCTTTCTTT. Its protein product is CASTVSAGGLNTEAFF.

This chain uses TRBV5-1 with TRBJ2-7; the D is unclear. V was cut by 1 base and J by 5 bases, with 16 bases left in between. CDR1 is SGHRS, CDR2 YFSETQ, per germline. The CDR3 covers 15 residues. The CDR3 reads CASSLSGTAGDEQYF. Here the CDR3 DNA reads TGCGCCAGCAGCTTGTCGGGTACCGCTGGAGACGAGCAGTACTTC.

V and J are TRBV20-1 and TRBJ2-1, with 8 positions matching TRBD1. V gave up 3 bases and J gave up 6 bases; unmatched junction bases: 1. The germline CDR1 and CDR2 sequences are DFQATT and SNEGSKA (reference sequence). This CDR3 contains 12 residues. The CDR3 protein is CSASTGGNEQFF. The DNA for the CDR3 is TGCAGTGCTAGTACAGGGGGCAATGAGCAGTTCTTC.

The genes are TRBV5-1 and TRBJ1-4; 10 bases align to TRBD1. This CDR3 is 15 amino acids long. Losses at the gene ends were 5 bases for V and 8 bases for J; bases not matched to a gene: 9. Germline V gives CDR1 SGHRS, CDR2 YFSETQ. The CDR3 reads CASSPWGTGEEKLFF. The CDR3 DNA is TGCGCCAGCAGTCCTTGGGGGACAGGGGAAGAAAAACTGTTTTTT.

In this sample, this clone turned up once. The V gene is TRBV12-3 or TRBV12-4, the J gene TRBJ2-7; D is unclear. This CDR3 has 13 amino acids. V was pared by 1 base and J by 3 bases, with 7 bases between. CDR3 sequence (DNA): TGTGCCAGCAGTTTAGGTCTAATCTACGAGCAGTACTTC. Translated: CASSLGLIYEQYF.

The rearrangement links TRBV14 to TRBJ2-5, with 8 nucleotides matching TRBD2. Trimming removed 4 bases from V and 4 bases from J; junction bases left unmatched: 8. The germline CDR1 and CDR2 sequences are SGHDN and FVKESK. CDR3 length: 15 amino acids. The CDR3 DNA follows: TGTGCCAGCAGCCTATCCGGGACTAGAGGAGAGACCCAGTACTTC. This sequence encodes CASSLSGTRGETQYF.

The J gene is TRBJ1-2, the V gene TRBV9; 8 nucleotides agree with TRBD1. Trimming at V came to 5 bases and at J to 3 bases, leaving 12 bases not matched to a gene. The germline CDR1 and CDR2 sequences are SGDLS and YYNGEE. The CDR3 is 16 residues long. DNA for the CDR3: TGTGCCAGCAGTGCCGCTTCCAGGGGGCTGTACTATGGCTACACCTTC. Its translation is CASSAASRGLYYGYTF.

This clone has a handful of counts. The chain joins TRBV11-2 to TRBJ2-7; 7 nucleotides align to TRBD1. Germline V gene data show CDR1 as SGHAT and CDR2 as FQNNGV. The CDR3 has 14 amino acids. The V and J ends lost 5 bases and 5 bases, in that order; junction bases with no gene match: 9. The CDR3 DNA reads TGTGCCAGCAGCCCAAGACAGGGACGGAACGAGCAGTACTTC. Amino acid sequence: CASSPRQGRNEQYF.

This chain joins TRBV28 and TRBJ1-1; D gene uncertain. The CDR3 runs 16 residues. Germline V gene lookup returns CDR1 MDHEN and CDR2 SYDVKM. V was clipped by 5 bases and J by 0 bases, with 16 bases between them. CDR3 loop: CASSPPTRGLNTEAFF. The CDR3 DNA reads TGTGCCAGCAGTCCTCCCACGCGAGGGTTGAACACTGAAGCTTTCTTT.

The rearrangement uses TRBV27 and TRBJ1-2, with TRBD1 identical over 10 bases. The germline V gene encodes CDR1 MNHEY and CDR2 SMNVEV (reference sequence). J was trimmed by 4 bases and V by 6 bases; bases with no gene match: 2. The CDR3 is 13 residues long. The CDR3 DNA reads as TGTGCCAGCAGACGGACAGGGGGCTATGGCTACACCTTC. The encoded protein is CASRRTGGYGYTF.

The chain employs TRBV3-1 (or the pseudogene TRBV3-2) and TRBJ1-4, with TRBD1 as a possible D gene (5 bases). The germline V and J ends were trimmed by 4 bases and 0 bases, with 12 bases remaining between them. CDR1 and CDR2 from the germline V gene are LGHDT and YNNKEL (reference sequence). CDR3 size: 16 residues. The CDR3 region is CASSLLGAATNEKLFF. CDR3 coding DNA: TGTGCCAGCAGCCTCTTAGGGGCCGCAACTAATGAAAAACTGTTTTTT.

This rearrangement joins TRBV6-5 to TRBJ1-6, with D possibly matching TRBD1 (5 bases). This CDR3 spans 15 amino acids. Germline CDR1 reads MNHEY; CDR2 reads SVGAGI. The V end was cut by 0 bases, the J end by 9 bases, with 12 bases between. CDR3 amino acids: CASSYSDIPSSPLHF. Written as DNA, the CDR3 is TGTGCCAGCAGTTACTCGGACATCCCGAGTTCACCCCTCCACTTT.

The rearrangement links TRBV7-3 to TRBJ1-1; the match to TRBD1 covers 9 bases. Germline V gene data show CDR1 as SGHTA and CDR2 as FQGTGA. V was clipped by 5 bases and J by 2 bases; unmatched bases: 9. The CDR3 runs 16 residues. The CDR3 DNA follows: TGTGCCAGCAGCAAAATAGGGACAGGGAAAAACACTGAAGCTTTCTTT. Translated, it gives CASSKIGTGKNTEAFF.

The V gene is TRBV5-4, the J gene TRBJ2-5; the D gene is possibly TRBD2 (5 bases). Germline values: CDR1 SGHNT, CDR2 YYREEE (reference sequence). The CDR3 runs to 14 residues. The germline V and J ends were trimmed by 4 bases and 2 bases, with 12 bases remaining between them. The CDR3 nucleotides read TGTGCCAGCAGCGGCCCTTGGAGGCAAGAGACCCAGTACTTC. Its translation is CASSGPWRQETQYF.